In its sample, the clone carrying this TCR beta chain was seen once. The data are from a study of cytomegalovirus exposure and HLA in healthy donors. As for the study in general: According to later analysis, the same platform produced the approximately 120 validation and around 730 first-cohort repertoires.

The protocol was immunoSEQ multiplex PCR, while the TCRdb copy is restricted to in-frame clones and leaves out a portion. There are approximately 300,000 clones in the sample; 80% to 90% occur only once, and 0.75% to 0.85% lies in the top ten. The CDR3 is 16 amino acids. The V end was cut by 0 bases, the J end by 2 bases, with 14 bases between. The V gene's germline CDR1 is SGHAT and CDR2 FQNNGV. This chain links TRBV11-2 with TRBJ2-7; no definite D call. The sequenced material came from PBMCs. The TCR sequence derives from a young woman in good health and CMV-seronegative. The CDR3 DNA reads TGTGCCAGCAGCTTAGATCTGTCCCCACGGGCCTACGAGCAGTACTTC. It encodes CASSLDLSPRAYEQYF.